The 21 T cell receptor beta chains below come from one sample, sequenced in a study of PD-1 blockade in classical Hodgkin lymphoma. Generated by immunoSEQ multiplex PCR, the TCRdb table keeps only in-frame clones and is missing some. Among some 100,000 clones, about 89% were seen once, and the ten largest hold 5% to 7.5%. Each patient relapsed following autologous stem cell transplantation, and prior brentuximab vedotin exposure differed. Sequencing used peripheral blood mononuclear cells (PBMCs), obtained before the second cycle of nivolumab. These receptors were collected from a human donor with classical Hodgkin lymphoma.

V gene TRBV7-9 combines with J gene TRBJ1-5; D not resolved. Trimming took 2 bases from V and 0 from J, leaving 5 bases between them. The CDR3 spans 14 residues. The germline V gene has CDR1 SEHNR and CDR2 FQNEAQ (reference sequence). The CDR3 is CASSLLDSNQPQHF. Here the CDR3 DNA reads TGTGCCAGCAGCTTATTGGATAGCAATCAGCCCCAGCATTTT.

CDR3 in DNA: TGTGCCAGCAGCGTGGCCTCTGGGGCCAACGTCCTGACTTTC. Translation: CASSVASGANVLTF. V is TRBV9 and J is TRBJ2-6, with unresolved D. Deletions cut 2 bases from V and 0 bases from J, with 3 bases between. The germline V gene encodes CDR1 SGDLS and CDR2 YYNGEE. The CDR3 totals 14 residues. Looking up the rest from reference TRBV9 and TRBJ2-6 gives the full variable domain: DSGVTQTPKHLITATGQRVTLRCSPRSGDLSVYWYQQSLDQGLQFLIQYYNGEERAKGNILERFSAQQFPDLHSELNLSSLELGDSALYFCASSVASGANVLTFGAGSRLTVL.

The gene calls are TRBV4-2 and TRBJ2-2; 9 bases are shared with TRBD2. This CDR3 comprises 13 residues. Germline V lookup: CDR1 LGHNA, CDR2 YNFKEQ. V was pared by 4 bases and J by 7 bases, with 1 base of the junction left unmatched. The DNA of the CDR3 is TGTGCCAGCAGCCTAGCGGGGGACGGGGAGCTGTTTTTT. Translating it yields CASSLAGDGELFF.

The chain has TRBV30 and TRBJ1-1; 7 bases agree with TRBD1. This CDR3 comprises 16 residues. The V gene end was trimmed by 0 bases and the J gene end by 3 bases; junction bases not matched to a gene: 10. Germline V gene sequence: CDR1 GTSNPN, CDR2 SVGIG (reference sequence). The CDR3 nucleotides are TGTGCCTGGAGTGTAACCGACAGGGCGGGAGACACTGAAGCTTTCTTT. This translates into CAWSVTDRAGDTEAFF.

The J gene is TRBJ1-2, the V gene TRBV27, with 9 positions matching TRBD1. The CDR3 is 14 amino acids. Germline loops: CDR1 MNHEY, CDR2 SMNVEV (reference sequence). V lost 5 bases to trimming and J lost 4 bases; unmatched junction nucleotides: 5. CDR3 sequence (DNA): TGTGCCAGCAGTCCGGGGACAGGGAGCTATGGCTACACCTTC. It translates to CASSPGTGSYGYTF.

The chain employs TRBV10-1 and TRBJ2-1; D might be TRBD1 (6 bases). This CDR3 has 16 residues. The germline gives CDR1 WNHNN, CDR2 SYGVQD (reference sequence). Deletions cut 5 bases from V and 3 bases from J, with 17 bases between. The CDR3 spells CASSYDRDKGYNEQFF. The CDR3 region has the DNA TGCGCCAGCAGTTACGACCGGGACAAGGGCTACAATGAGCAGTTCTTC.

The chain carries TRBV30 and TRBJ1-2; D not resolved. Germline V CDR1 and CDR2: GTSNPN, SVGIG (reference sequence). The V end lost 3 bases, the J end lost 2 bases, and 4 bases lay between the germline ends. There are 11 residues in the CDR3. CDR3 DNA sequence: TGTGCCTGGAGCAACAACTATGGCTACACCTTC. Protein sequence: CAWSNNYGYTF.

This sequence joins TRBV7-8 and TRBJ2-1; the match to TRBD2 covers 14 bases. Germline V CDR1 and CDR2: SGHVS, FQNEAQ. This CDR3 is built from 16 residues. V lost 3 bases and J lost 7; bases outside the gene matches: 5. Here the CDR3 reads CASSLTSGGATNEQFF. As DNA, the CDR3 is TGTGCCAGCAGCTTGACTAGCGGGGGGGCCACGAATGAGCAGTTCTTC.

The V call is TRBV7-9, the J call TRBJ1-2; D call uncertain. CDR1 and CDR2 from the germline V gene are SEHNR and FQNEAQ (reference sequence). The CDR3 is 13 residues long. Trimming left V 5 bases short and J 8 bases short, with 15 bases between. CDR3 sequence (DNA): TGTGCCAGCAGCCCGGAAGTGGTACGCGGCTACACCTTC. Encoded protein: CASSPEVVRGYTF.

This chain joins TRBV28 and TRBJ2-7; 7 bases map to TRBD2. The ends lost 5 bases at V and 3 bases at J; junction bases unmatched: 10. The CDR3 is 15 residues long. CDR1 is MDHEN and CDR2 is SYDVKM in the germline V gene. CDR3 protein: CASSPKAGSYYEQYF. Written as DNA, the CDR3 is TGTGCCAGCAGTCCTAAAGCGGGATCCTACTACGAGCAGTACTTC. The variable domain in full, with the rest retrieved from reference TRBV28 and TRBJ2-7, is DVKVTQSSRYLVKRTGEKVFLECVQDMDHENMFWYRQDPGLGLRLIYFSYDVKMKEKGDIPEGYSVSREKKERFSLILESASTNQTSMYLCASSPKAGSYYEQYFGPGTRLTVT.

The chain combines TRBV7-3 with TRBJ1-1; D unresolved. This CDR3 has 15 residues. Trimming left V 1 base short and J 1 base short, with 10 bases between. The V gene's germline CDR1 is SGHTA and CDR2 FQGTGA. This CDR3 reads CASSLNLGGNTEAFF. CDR3 in DNA: TGTGCCAGCAGCTTAAATCTTGGCGGGAACACTGAAGCTTTCTTT.

The gene calls are TRBV6-5 and TRBJ2-6; a weak D match, TRBD1 (6 bases). The germline V and J ends were trimmed by 6 bases and 12 bases, with 21 bases remaining between them. CDR1 is MNHEY and CDR2 is SVGAGI in the germline V gene. The CDR3 is made up of 15 amino acids. The CDR3 DNA sequence: TGTGCCAGCAGAGACAAGGACAGTCTGGCGGGCGTCCTGACTTTC. Translated, it gives CASRDKDSLAGVLTF.

The J gene is TRBJ1-5, the V gene TRBV30; no definite D call. Germline V CDR1 and CDR2: GTSNPN, SVGIG (reference sequence). V lost 5 bases and J lost 7, with 15 bases in between. The CDR3 sequence is 13 residues long. The CDR3 DNA is TGTGCCTGGCGGAACAAAGGAGGACAGCCCCAGCATTTT. Its protein product is CAWRNKGGQPQHF.

This clone was observed a handful of times. The chain carries TRBV9 and TRBJ1-2; D is unclear. Trimming took 0 bases from V and 4 from J, leaving 10 bases between them. Germline lookup yields CDR1 SGDLS and CDR2 YYNGEE. The CDR3 sequence is 14 residues long. CDR3 DNA sequence: TGTGCCAGCAGCGTAGGTTTGGCCTTCTATGGCTACACCTTC. It codes for CASSVGLAFYGYTF.

The chain combines TRBV11-2 with TRBJ2-4; D perhaps matches TRBD1 (5 bases). The CDR3 is 17 residues long. Germline CDR1 is SGHAT and CDR2 is FQNNGV. Trimming shortened V by 2 bases and J by 0 bases, and 14 bases separated the two germline ends. The CDR3 sequence is CASSLWGRTLAKNIQYF. Written as DNA, the CDR3 is TGTGCCAGCAGCTTATGGGGCAGGACACTAGCCAAAAACATTCAGTACTTC.

This clone was recorded once. The chain uses TRBV6-5 and TRBJ1-1; the match to TRBD1 covers 7 bases. This CDR3 spans 15 amino acids. The J segment lost 0 bases and the V segment lost 2 bases, leaving 3 bases of the junction unmatched. The germline CDR1 and CDR2 sequences are MNHEY and SVGAGI. The CDR3 DNA follows: TGTGCCAGCAGTTACGGGGACAGATTGAACACTGAAGCTTTCTTT. Translation gives CASSYGDRLNTEAFF.

In DNA, the CDR3 is TGTGCCAGCAGCCCAGGGGTCTCCTACGAGCAGTACTTC. The encoded protein is CASSPGVSYEQYF. The chain carries TRBV11-3 and TRBJ2-7; D may be TRBD1 (6 bases). Looked up from germline, CDR1 is SGHNT and CDR2 is YENEEA. V was clipped by 5 bases and J by 0 bases, with 8 bases between them. This CDR3 region has 13 residues.

The V gene is TRBV12-5, the J gene TRBJ2-7, with TRBD1 matching 9 bases. CDR1 is LGHNT, CDR2 FRNRAP, per germline. J lost 5 bases, V lost 3 bases, and 8 bases had no gene match. The CDR3 is made up of 15 amino acids. The CDR3 reads CASGFAPGQGDEQYF. The CDR3 DNA reads TGTGCTAGTGGTTTTGCCCCGGGACAGGGCGACGAGCAGTACTTC.

This clone appeared once. The gene calls are TRBV9 and TRBJ2-5; 7 bases align to TRBD1. CDR1 is SGDLS and CDR2 is YYNGEE in the germline V gene. This CDR3 region has 16 residues. Unmatched junction bases numbered 10, after V lost 4 bases and J lost 1 base. The CDR3 protein is CASSPSGTVIQETQYF. The CDR3 nucleotides are TGTGCCAGCAGCCCCTCCGGGACAGTGATCCAAGAGACCCAGTACTTC.

At least ten counts were recorded for this clone. The rearrangement joins TRBV30 to TRBJ2-7; D is ambiguous. V dropped 3 bases and J dropped 6 bases, with 12 bases sitting between them. The length of the CDR3 is 12 residues. The germline gives CDR1 GTSNPN, CDR2 SVGIG (reference sequence). CDR3 in amino acids: CAWSPQGIEQYF. The CDR3 DNA is TGTGCCTGGAGCCCCCAAGGGATCGAGCAGTACTTC.

This clone has more than one count but fewer than ten. This sequence joins TRBV4-2 and TRBJ2-1; a possible D gene is TRBD1 (6 bases). This CDR3 is built from 15 residues. The V end was cut by 4 bases, the J end by 3 bases, with 13 bases between. Germline CDR1 reads LGHNA; CDR2 reads YNFKEQ. The CDR3 coding sequence is TGTGCCAGCAGCCTCTTCCGGGACATCTACAATGAGCAGTTCTTC. Its protein product is CASSLFRDIYNEQFF.